This T cell receptor beta chain comes out of a study of memory CD4+ T cells and cytomegalovirus serostatus. At the level of the study: Of the healthy Belgian adults, 9 were CMV seropositive and 20 to 30 seronegative.

Single viable CD3+CD4+CD8-CD45RO+ cells were sorted as the memory CD4+ T cells. CD4+ T cells were isolated by positive magnetic selection. The repertoire was sequenced with immunoSEQ multiplex PCR; TCRdb's copy has only in-frame clones and lacks some. The sample has 38,000 or so clones, around 79% seen once. Per germline, CDR1 SGHTA and CDR2 FQGTGA. Trimming pared 1 base from V and 5 bases from J, leaving 11 bases between. CDR3 size: 14 residues. This clone is a singleton in its sample. Antigen specificity is unknown. Study-wide results and limits: Each of approximately 69 CMV-associated TCRbeta sequences occurred in one to five individuals. CMV serostatus prediction reached median AUC roughly 0.95, or 0.91 with US-trained model.

This receptor was taken from an adult in good health and CMV-seronegative. The chain combines TRBV7-3 with TRBJ2-5; D remains ambiguous. Sequenced input: memory CD4+ T cells from blood. The CDR3 reads CASSLRNWAETQYF. CDR3 coding DNA: TGTGCCAGCAGCTTAAGGAACTGGGCGGAGACCCAGTACTTC.